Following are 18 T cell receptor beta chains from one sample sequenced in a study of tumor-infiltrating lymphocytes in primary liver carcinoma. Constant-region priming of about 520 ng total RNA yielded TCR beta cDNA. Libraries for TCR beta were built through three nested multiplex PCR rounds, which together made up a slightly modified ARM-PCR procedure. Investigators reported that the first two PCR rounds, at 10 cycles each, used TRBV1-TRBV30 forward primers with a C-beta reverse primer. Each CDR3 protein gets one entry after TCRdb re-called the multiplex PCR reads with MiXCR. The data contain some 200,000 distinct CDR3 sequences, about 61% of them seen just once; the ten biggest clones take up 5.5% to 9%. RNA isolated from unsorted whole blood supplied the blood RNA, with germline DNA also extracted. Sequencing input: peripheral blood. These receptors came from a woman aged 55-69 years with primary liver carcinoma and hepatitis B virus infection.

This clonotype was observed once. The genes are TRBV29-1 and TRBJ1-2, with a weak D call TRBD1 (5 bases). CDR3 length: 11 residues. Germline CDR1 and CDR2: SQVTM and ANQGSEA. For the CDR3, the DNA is TGCAGTGCCCGACGGGGGGATGGCTACACCTTC. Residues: CSARRGDGYTF.

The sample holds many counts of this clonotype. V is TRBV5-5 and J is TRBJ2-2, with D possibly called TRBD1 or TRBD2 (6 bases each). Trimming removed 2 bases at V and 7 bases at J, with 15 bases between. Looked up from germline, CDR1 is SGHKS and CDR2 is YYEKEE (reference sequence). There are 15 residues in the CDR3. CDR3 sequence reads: CASSFGGGNVGELFF. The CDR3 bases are TGTGCCAGCAGCTTTGGAGGGGGGAACGTCGGGGAGCTGTTTTTT.

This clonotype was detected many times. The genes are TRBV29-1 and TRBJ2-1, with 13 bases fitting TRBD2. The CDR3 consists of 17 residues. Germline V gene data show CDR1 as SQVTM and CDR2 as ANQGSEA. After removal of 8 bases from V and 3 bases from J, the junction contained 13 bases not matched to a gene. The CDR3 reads CSKGLRGTSGNYNEQFF. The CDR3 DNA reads TGCAGCAAGGGACTCAGAGGGACTAGCGGGAACTACAATGAGCAGTTCTTC.

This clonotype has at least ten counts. The CDR3 nucleotides are TGCGCCAGCAGCCAAGTGAGTGAGGTGGAGGATGGCTACACCTTC. Encoded protein: CASSQVSEVEDGYTF. The chain uses TRBV4-1 and TRBJ1-2; no clear D gene. The V and J ends lost 1 base and 6 bases respectively, with 15 bases between them. The CDR3 has 15 residues. Germline assignment: CDR1 MGHRA and CDR2 YSYEKL.

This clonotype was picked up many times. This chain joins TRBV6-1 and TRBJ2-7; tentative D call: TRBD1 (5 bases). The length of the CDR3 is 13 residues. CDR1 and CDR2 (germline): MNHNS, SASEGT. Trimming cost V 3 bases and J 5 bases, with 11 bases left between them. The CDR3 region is CASSDAGLDEQYF. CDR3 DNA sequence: TGTGCCAGCAGTGATGCAGGGTTGGACGAGCAGTACTTC.

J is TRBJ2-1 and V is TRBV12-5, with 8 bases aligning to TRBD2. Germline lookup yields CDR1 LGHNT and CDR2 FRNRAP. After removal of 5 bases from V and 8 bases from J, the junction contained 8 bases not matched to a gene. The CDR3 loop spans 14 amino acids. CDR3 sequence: CASGTKREKDEQFF. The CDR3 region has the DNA TGTGCTAGTGGTACAAAGCGGGAGAAGGATGAGCAGTTCTTC. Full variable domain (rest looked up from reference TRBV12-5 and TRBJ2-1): DARVTQTPRHKVTEMGQEVTMRCQPILGHNTVFWYRQTMMQGLELLAYFRNRAPLDDSGMPKDRFSAEMPDATLATLKIQPSEPRDSAVYFCASGTKREKDEQFFGPGTRLTVL.

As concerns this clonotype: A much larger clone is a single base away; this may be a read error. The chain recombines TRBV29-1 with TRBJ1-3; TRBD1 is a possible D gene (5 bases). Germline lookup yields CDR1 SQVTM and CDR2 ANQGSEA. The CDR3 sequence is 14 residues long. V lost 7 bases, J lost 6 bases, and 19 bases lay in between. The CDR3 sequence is CSATWGERPNTIYF. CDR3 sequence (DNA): TGCAGCGCGACCTGGGGGGAGAGGCCAAACACCATATATTTT.

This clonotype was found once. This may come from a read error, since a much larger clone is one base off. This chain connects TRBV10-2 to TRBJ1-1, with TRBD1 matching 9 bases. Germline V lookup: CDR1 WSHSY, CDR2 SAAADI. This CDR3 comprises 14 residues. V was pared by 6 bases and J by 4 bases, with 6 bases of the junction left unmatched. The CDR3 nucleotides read TGCGCCAGCAGGGGACAGGGTGTCGTCACTGAAGCTTTCTTT. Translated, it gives CASRGQGVVTEAFF.

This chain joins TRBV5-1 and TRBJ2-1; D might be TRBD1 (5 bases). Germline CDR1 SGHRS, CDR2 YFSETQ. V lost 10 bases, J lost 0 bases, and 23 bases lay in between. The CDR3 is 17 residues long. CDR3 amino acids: CAALEGIGASSYNEQFF. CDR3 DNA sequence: TGCGCCGCCTTGGAAGGGATAGGGGCGAGCTCCTACAATGAGCAGTTCTTC.

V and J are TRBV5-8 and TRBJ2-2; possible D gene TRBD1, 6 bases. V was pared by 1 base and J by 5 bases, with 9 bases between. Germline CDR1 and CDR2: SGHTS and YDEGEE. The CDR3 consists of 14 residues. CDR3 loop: CASSLTGRTGELFF. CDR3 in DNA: TGTGCCAGCAGCTTGACAGGGCGAACCGGGGAGCTGTTTTTT.

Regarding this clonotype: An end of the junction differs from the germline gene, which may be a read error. The CDR3 here is CASSSGLAGDYNGQFF. In DNA, the CDR3 is TGTGCCAGCAGCTCCGGGCTAGCAGGCGATTACAATGGGCAGTTCTTC. The rearrangement joins TRBV11-2 to TRBJ2-1, with TRBD2 as a possible D gene (5 bases). This CDR3 is 16 amino acids long. Germline V lookup: CDR1 SGHAT, CDR2 FQNNGV.

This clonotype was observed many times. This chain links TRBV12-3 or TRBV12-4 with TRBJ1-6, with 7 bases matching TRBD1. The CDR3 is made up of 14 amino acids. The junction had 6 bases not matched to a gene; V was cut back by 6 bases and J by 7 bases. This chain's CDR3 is CASRGTVHNSPLHF. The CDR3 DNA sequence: TGTGCCAGCAGGGGGACAGTCCACAATTCACCCCTCCACTTT.

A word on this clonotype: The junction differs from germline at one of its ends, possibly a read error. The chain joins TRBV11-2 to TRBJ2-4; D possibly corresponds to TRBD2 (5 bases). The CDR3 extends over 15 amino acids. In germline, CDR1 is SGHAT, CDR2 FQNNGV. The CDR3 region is CASERVLVAKNIQYF. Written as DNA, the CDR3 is TGTGCCTCGGAGAGGGTGCTCGTCGCCAAAAACATCCAGTACTTC.

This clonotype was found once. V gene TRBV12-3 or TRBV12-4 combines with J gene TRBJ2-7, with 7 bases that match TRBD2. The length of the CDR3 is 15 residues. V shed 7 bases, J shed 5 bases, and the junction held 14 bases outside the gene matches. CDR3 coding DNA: TGTGCCAGCACCAAACCCGGGAGGCCCATCCACGAGCAGTACTTC. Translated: CASTKPGRPIHEQYF.

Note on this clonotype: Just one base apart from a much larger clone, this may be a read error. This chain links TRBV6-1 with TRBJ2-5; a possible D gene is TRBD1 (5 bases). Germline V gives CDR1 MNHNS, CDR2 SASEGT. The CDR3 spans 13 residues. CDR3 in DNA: TGTGCCGGCAGTTCTAAGGGGCAAGAGACCCAGTACTTC. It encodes CAGSSKGQETQYF.

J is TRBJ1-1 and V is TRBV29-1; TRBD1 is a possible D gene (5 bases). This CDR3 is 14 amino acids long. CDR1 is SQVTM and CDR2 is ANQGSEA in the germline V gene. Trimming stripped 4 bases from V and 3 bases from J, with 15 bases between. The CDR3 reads CSVGDGAVDTEAFF. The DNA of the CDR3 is TGCAGCGTTGGGGACGGGGCAGTTGACACTGAAGCTTTCTTT.

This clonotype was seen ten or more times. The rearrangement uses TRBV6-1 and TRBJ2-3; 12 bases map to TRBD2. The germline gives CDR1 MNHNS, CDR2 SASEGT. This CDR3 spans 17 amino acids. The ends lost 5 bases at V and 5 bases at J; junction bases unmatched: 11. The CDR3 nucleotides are TGTGCCAGCAGTCCCCGGACTAGCGGGATTATTAAAGATACGCAGTATTTT. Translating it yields CASSPRTSGIIKDTQYF.

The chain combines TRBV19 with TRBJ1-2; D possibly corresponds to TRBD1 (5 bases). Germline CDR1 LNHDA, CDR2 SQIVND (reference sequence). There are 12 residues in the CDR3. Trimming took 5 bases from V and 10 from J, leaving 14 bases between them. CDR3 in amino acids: CASSPGRRFYTF. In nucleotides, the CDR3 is TGTGCCAGTAGTCCGGGACGGAGGTTCTACACCTTC.